A single sample is the source of the 11 T cell receptor beta chains below, sequenced in a study of cytomegalovirus exposure and HLA in healthy donors. The study ran its PCR with 60 Vbeta and 13 Jbeta primers. Using immunoSEQ multiplex PCR, the repertoire was profiled, and TCRdb retains in-frame clones only, with some absent. This sample carries fewer than 200,000 clones, around 74% of them seen once, and the ten largest clones take about 1.3%. Sequencing input: PBMCs. These receptors were collected from a man in his late teens or twenties in good health and CMV-seronegative.

J is TRBJ1-1 and V is TRBV2; TRBD1 matches 7 bases. The CDR3 totals 15 residues. The J segment lost 6 bases and the V segment lost 6 bases, leaving 13 bases of the junction unmatched. The germline V gene encodes CDR1 SNHLY and CDR2 FYNNEI. The CDR3: CASSGEGAQKSEAFF. For the CDR3, the DNA is TGTGCCAGCAGCGGTGAGGGGGCGCAGAAGTCTGAAGCTTTCTTT. The full variable domain, its missing parts supplied by reference TRBV2 and TRBJ1-1, is EPEVTQTPSHQVTQMGQEVILRCVPISNHLYFYWYRQILGQKVEFLVSFYNNEISEKSEIFDDQFSVERPDGSNFTLKIRSTKLEDSAMYFCASSGEGAQKSEAFFGQGTRLTVV.

Remarks on this clone: Its ends do not fully match the called genes, so a read error is possible. The chain is built from TRBV7-9 and TRBJ2-3; a possible D gene is TRBD2 (6 bases). This CDR3 region has 13 residues. Germline CDR1 is SEHNR and CDR2 is FQNEAQ (reference sequence). The CDR3 bases are TGTGCCTGCAGGGCGGGGTCCACAGATACGCAGTATTTT. Protein sequence: CACRAGSTDTQYF.

As to this clone: Mismatch with germline at one junction end may stem from a read error. The rearrangement links TRBV10-2 to TRBJ1-1, with D unresolved. The germline V gene has CDR1 WSHSY and CDR2 SAAADI. The CDR3 totals 13 residues. The CDR3 sequence is CASSESENAEAFF. DNA of the CDR3: TGCGCCAGCAGTGAGTCCGAGAACGCTGAAGCTTTCTTT.

This chain joins TRBV9 and TRBJ1-5; 7 nucleotides align to TRBD1. Germline V gene lookup returns CDR1 SGDLS and CDR2 YYNGEE. V shed 2 bases, J shed 8 bases, and the junction held 7 bases outside the gene matches. The CDR3 runs 14 residues. The CDR3 loop reads CASSVSAGGKPQHF. Here the CDR3 DNA reads TGTGCCAGCAGCGTTTCGGCAGGGGGTAAGCCCCAGCATTTT.

The rearrangement uses TRBV19 and TRBJ2-2; maybe TRBD1 (6 bases). Germline V lookup: CDR1 LNHDA, CDR2 SQIVND (reference sequence). The ends were cut back, 4 bases at V and 5 bases at J, with 8 bases in the middle. This CDR3 spans 13 amino acids. The CDR3 protein is CASSTGVTGELFF. The CDR3, as DNA: TGTGCCAGTAGTACAGGGGTGACCGGGGAGCTGTTTTTT.

This rearrangement joins TRBV6-1 to TRBJ2-5; maybe TRBD2 (6 bases). The J call may be faulty, since TRBJ2-7 better matches the DNA end. This CDR3 comprises 10 residues. The germline CDR1 and CDR2 sequences are MNHNS and SASEGT. The CDR3 region is CVTRKIEQYF. CDR3 nucleotides: TGTGTGACTAGGAAGATCGAGCAGTACTTC.

This chain uses TRBV5-6 with TRBJ2-3, with D possibly being TRBD1 (6 bases). The CDR3 runs to 16 residues. The V end was cut by 1 base, the J end by 0 bases, with 12 bases between. Germline lookup yields CDR1 SGHDT and CDR2 YYEEEE. DNA of the CDR3: TGTGCCAGCAGCTTGTTAGGACAGTTTAGCACAGATACGCAGTATTTT. Encoded protein: CASSLLGQFSTDTQYF.

The rearrangement uses TRBV28 and TRBJ2-3; 8 bases are shared with TRBD2. The ends lost 5 bases at V and 4 bases at J; junction bases unmatched: 8. The CDR3 length is 15 residues. Germline values: CDR1 MDHEN, CDR2 SYDVKM. CDR3 region: CASSPGGGKPDTQYF. The CDR3 bases are TGTGCCAGCAGTCCCGGGGGGGGGAAACCAGATACGCAGTATTTT.

The chain is built from TRBV7-2 and TRBJ1-5, with 9 bases identical to TRBD1. CDR1 and CDR2 (germline): SGHTA, FQGNSA. V shed 1 base, J shed 5 bases, and the junction held 3 bases outside the gene matches. This CDR3 spans 15 amino acids. This CDR3 is CASSLVQGADQPQHF. The CDR3, as DNA: TGTGCCAGCAGCTTAGTACAGGGGGCCGATCAGCCCCAGCATTTT.

The rearrangement links TRBV10-3 to TRBJ2-1; weak D call: TRBD2 (7 bases). Germline CDR1 is ENHRY and CDR2 is SYGVKD. The CDR3 covers 13 residues. V was cut by 6 bases and J by 9 bases, with 15 bases left in between. CDR3 DNA: TGTGCCATCAGGGGGGGGGCGGGCTCTGAGCAGTTCTTC. It codes for CAIRGGAGSEQFF.

In this sample, this clone turned up a few times. This rearrangement joins TRBV7-8 to TRBJ2-2, with 7 bases that match TRBD2. The CDR3 is 15 residues long. V dropped 5 bases and J dropped 3; count of bases not matched to a gene: 6. The germline V gene encodes CDR1 SGHVS and CDR2 FQNEAQ. CDR3 DNA: TGTGCCAGCAGCCCTCCTAGCGGTGACACCGGGGAGCTGTTTTTT. Amino acid sequence: CASSPPSGDTGELFF.